This passage covers 13 T cell receptor beta chains from one sample sequenced in a study of T cell repertoires in cytomegalovirus infection. TCRdb re-derived calls from the reads in MiXCR, one entry per CDR3 protein. This table holds about 180,000 distinct CDR3 sequences, roughly 15% found once. Material for sequencing was CD8+ T cells from PBMCs. The receptors were gathered from a human donor in good health (CMV status not recorded). Some clones in this sample may be carry-over from other donors' samples.

The chain links TRBV6-1 to TRBJ2-3; D unresolved. This CDR3 contains 16 residues. In germline, CDR1 is MNHNS, CDR2 SASEGT. Trimming left V 1 base short and J 5 bases short, with 16 bases between. The CDR3 DNA sequence: TGTGCCAGCAGTGAAGATAGGATCGAATCCGGAGATACGCAGTATTTT. Translated, it gives CASSEDRIESGDTQYF.

This clonotype was detected only a few times. The V call is TRBV7-8, the J call TRBJ2-2, with D possibly matching TRBD1 (6 bases). This CDR3 region has 18 residues. Trimming shortened V by 5 bases and J by 2 bases, and 21 bases separated the two germline ends. Germline loops: CDR1 SGHVS, CDR2 FQNEAQ. DNA for the CDR3: TGTGCCAGCAGCGGCCGGGACACGATCCAAGTAAACACCGGGGAGCTGTTTTTT. Residues: CASSGRDTIQVNTGELFF.

The chain joins TRBV13 to TRBJ2-1, with D maybe TRBD2 (5 bases). Germline lookup yields CDR1 PRHDT and CDR2 FYEKMQ (reference sequence). V dropped 1 base and J dropped 3 bases, with 7 bases sitting between them. The length of the CDR3 is 14 residues. CDR3 nucleotides: TGTGCCAGCAGCTTAGAGGGAGTCTACAATGAGCAGTTCTTC. This codes for CASSLEGVYNEQFF.

The V and J genes are TRBV11-2 and TRBJ2-7; the D gene is possibly TRBD1 (6 bases). Trimming removed 1 base at V and 4 bases at J, with 14 bases between. CDR1 and CDR2 (germline): SGHAT, FQNNGV. The CDR3 is made up of 15 amino acids. The CDR3 loop reads CASSLAANREYEQYF. The CDR3 DNA is TGTGCCAGCAGCTTAGCGGCGAACAGGGAGTACGAGCAGTACTTC. Based on the CDR3 plus reference TRBV11-2 and TRBJ2-7, the full variable domain is EAGVAQSPRYKIIEKRQSVAFWCNPISGHATLYWYQQILGQGPKLLIQFQNNGVVDDSQLPKDRFSAERLKGVDSTLKIQPAKLEDSAVYLCASSLAANREYEQYFGPGTRLTVT.

The chain links TRBV4-2 to TRBJ1-5; D uncertain. Germline V gives CDR1 LGHNA, CDR2 YNFKEQ. This CDR3 spans 16 amino acids. The V end lost 4 bases, the J end lost 0 bases, and 13 bases lay between the germline ends. DNA for the CDR3: TGTGCCAGCAGCCTCATCCACGGGGATAGCAATCAGCCCCAGCATTTT. Protein sequence: CASSLIHGDSNQPQHF.

CDR3 DNA sequence: TGTGCCACCAGTGATTTTGGGACAGGGGTACGGAATACGCAGTATTTT. Protein sequence: CATSDFGTGVRNTQYF. This rearrangement joins TRBV24-1 to TRBJ2-3; 10 nucleotides match TRBD1. Unmatched junction bases numbered 7, after V lost 1 base and J lost 7 bases. Germline V gene data show CDR1 as KGHDR and CDR2 as SFDVKD. The CDR3 extends over 16 amino acids.

This clonotype was counted between two and nine times. The gene calls are TRBV20-1 and TRBJ1-1; D is ambiguous. CDR1 and CDR2 from the germline V gene are DFQATT and SNEGSKA (reference sequence). This CDR3 comprises 11 residues. The V and J ends lost 0 bases and 5 bases respectively, with 4 bases between them. The CDR3 bases are TGCAGTGCTAGAGAGGGGACTGAAGCTTTCTTT. It codes for CSAREGTEAFF.

V gene TRBV6-2 or TRBV6-3 combines with J gene TRBJ1-2; D perhaps matches TRBD1 (5 bases). CDR1 is MNHEY and CDR2 is SVGEGT in the germline V gene. The V end lost 7 bases, the J end lost 2 bases, and 11 bases lay between the germline ends. The CDR3 length is 13 residues. For the CDR3, the DNA is TGTGCCAGCACCGGACACCTGAACTATGGCTACACCTTC. Translating gives CASTGHLNYGYTF.

This clonotype has a handful of counts. J is TRBJ2-3 and V is TRBV7-8, with unresolved D. CDR1 is SGHVS and CDR2 is FQNEAQ in the germline V gene. Trimming stripped 4 bases from V and 5 bases from J, with 16 bases between. The CDR3 sequence is 15 residues long. The CDR3: CASSSLTRIRDTQYF. The CDR3 DNA reads TGTGCCAGCAGCTCCCTCACCCGTATCAGAGATACGCAGTATTTT.

This chain uses TRBV7-2 with TRBJ1-6; D is undetermined. Germline V gene lookup returns CDR1 SGHTA and CDR2 FQGNSA. The CDR3 has 17 amino acids. V dropped 1 base and J dropped 0 bases, with 10 bases sitting between them. The DNA for the CDR3 is TGTGCCAGCAGCTTAGTGGTCGCCAGCTCCTATAATTCACCCCTCCACTTT. Encoded protein: CASSLVVASSYNSPLHF.

J is TRBJ1-5 and V is TRBV12-3 or TRBV12-4; the D gene is possibly TRBD1 (6 bases). V was trimmed by 6 bases and J by 4 bases, leaving 13 bases between them. This CDR3 has 14 amino acids. For the CDR3, the DNA is TGTGCCAGCAGGATGTCAGGGGTAAATCAGCCCCAGCATTTT. Amino acid sequence: CASRMSGVNQPQHF.

This chain joins TRBV29-1 and TRBJ1-1; no clear D. The CDR3 has 11 amino acids. Germline V lookup: CDR1 SQVTM, CDR2 ANQGSEA. V lost 1 base and J lost 8, with 8 bases in between. In nucleotides, the CDR3 is TGCAGCGTTGAAGGGAGCGCAGAAGCTTTCTTT. It specifies CSVEGSAEAFF.

The chain couples TRBV18 to TRBJ2-2; 8 bases agree with TRBD1. Trimming took 5 bases from V and 3 from J; bases not matched to a gene: 8. This CDR3 spans 16 amino acids. Germline CDR1 is KGHSH and CDR2 is LQKENI. The CDR3 loop reads CASSTKQGAYTGELFF. CDR3 nucleotide sequence: TGTGCCAGCTCAACAAAGCAGGGGGCATACACCGGGGAGCTGTTTTTT. Full variable domain (remainder filled in from reference TRBV18 and TRBJ2-2): NAGVMQNPRHLVRRRGQEARLRCSPMKGHSHVYWYRQLPEEGLKFMVYLQKENIIDESGMPKERFSAEFPKEGPSILRIQQVVRGDSAAYFCASSTKQGAYTGELFFGEGSRLTVL.